Below are 19 T cell receptor beta chains sequenced from a single sample in a study of cytomegalovirus exposure and HLA in healthy donors. A multiplex PCR was run with 60 Vbeta primers and 13 Jbeta primers. Clones were sequenced by immunoSEQ multiplex PCR, and TCRdb holds only the in-frame ones, with some missing. This sample carries some 190,000 clones, less than 90% of them seen once, and the ten largest clones take 1.4%. Sequences were obtained from PBMCs. The source is a girl aged 5-17 years in good health and CMV-seropositive.

The rearrangement links TRBV4-1 to TRBJ1-1; 8 bases map to TRBD1. This CDR3 comprises 16 residues. Trimming cost V 3 bases and J 4 bases; bases outside gene matches: 10. The germline V gene has CDR1 MGHRA and CDR2 YSYEKL. The CDR3 reads CASSHRTGRWATEAFF. Written as DNA, the CDR3 is TGCGCCAGCAGCCACCGGACAGGGAGATGGGCCACTGAAGCTTTCTTT.

The rearrangement joins TRBV7-3 to TRBJ1-2; TRBD1 matches 8 bases. The CDR3 consists of 16 residues. V trimming: 3 bases; J trimming: 3 bases; junction bases outside the gene matches: 9. The germline V gene has CDR1 SGHTA and CDR2 FQGTGA. The CDR3 coding sequence is TGTGCCAGCAGCTTGGGACAGTACAGGGGGGACTATGGCTACACCTTC. Amino acid sequence: CASSLGQYRGDYGYTF. The whole variable domain, filled in from reference TRBV7-3 and TRBJ1-2, reads GAGVSQTPSNKVTEKGKYVELRCDPISGHTALYWYRQSLGQGPEFLIYFQGTGAADDSGLPNDRFFAVRPEGSVSTLKIQRTERGDSAVYLCASSLGQYRGDYGYTFGSGTRLTVV.

CDR3 region: CASSQAGVSNQPQHF. The DNA of the CDR3 is TGCGCCAGCAGCCAAGCAGGGGTAAGCAATCAGCCCCAGCATTTT. V gene TRBV4-1 combines with J gene TRBJ1-5; D possibly corresponds to TRBD1 (6 bases). The CDR3 is made up of 15 amino acids. CDR1 is MGHRA and CDR2 is YSYEKL in the germline V gene. V was clipped by 1 base and J by 1 base, with 8 bases between them.

Note on this clone: The junction does not match germline at one end; this may be a read error. V gene TRBV5-4 combines with J gene TRBJ1-4; 9 positions agree with TRBD1. Germline-derived CDR1 and CDR2 are SGHNT and YYREEE (reference sequence). There are 16 residues in the CDR3. CDR3 sequence (DNA): TGTGCCAGCAGTTTGGAGCTGACAGGGGGAGGAGAAAAACTGTTTTTT. Encoded protein: CASSLELTGGGEKLFF.

The rearrangement uses TRBV7-2 and TRBJ2-7; maybe TRBD1 (6 bases). Between the trimmed V and J ends, which lost 3 bases and 0 bases, there was a span of 15 bases. CDR1 and CDR2 (germline): SGHTA, FQGNSA. CDR3 size: 16 residues. CDR3 sequence: CASSFSQGLGSYEQYF. The CDR3 DNA sequence: TGTGCCAGCAGCTTTTCACAGGGTCTAGGCTCCTACGAGCAGTACTTC. The full variable domain, in which reference TRBV7-2 and TRBJ2-7 provide the parts outside the CDR3, is GAGVSQSPSNKVTEKGKDVELRCDPISGHTALYWYRQSLGQGLEFLIYFQGNSAPDKSGLPSDRFSAERTGGSVSTLTIQRTQQEDSAVYLCASSFSQGLGSYEQYFGPGTRLTVT.

The chain links TRBV18 to TRBJ1-5; no clear D gene. In germline, CDR1 is KGHSH, CDR2 LQKENI. CDR3 length: 16 amino acids. With 3 bases removed from V and 0 bases from J, the gap between germline ends came to 12 bases. The CDR3, as DNA: TGTGCCAGCTCACCCACAGAGATTTATAGCAATCAGCCCCAGCATTTT. Translation: CASSPTEIYSNQPQHF.

The chain carries TRBV11-2 and TRBJ2-2; TRBD2 matches at 13 bases. J gave up 7 bases and V 6 bases, and 11 bases lay outside the gene matches. The CDR3 loop spans 17 amino acids. Germline CDR1 reads SGHAT; CDR2 reads FQNNGV. This chain's CDR3 is CASSFYGLAGEVGELFF. CDR3 nucleotide sequence: TGTGCCAGCAGTTTTTATGGACTAGCGGGGGAAGTCGGGGAGCTGTTTTTT.

The V gene is TRBV7-2, the J gene TRBJ2-7; 9 bases align to TRBD2. J lost 3 bases, V lost 2 bases, and 5 bases had no gene match. CDR3 length: 15 residues. CDR1 and CDR2 from the germline V gene are SGHTA and FQGNSA. The CDR3 is CASSLRTSDHYEQYF. CDR3 DNA sequence: TGTGCCAGCAGCTTAAGGACTAGCGATCACTACGAGCAGTACTTC.

The chain carries TRBV18 and TRBJ1-1; D is unclear. This CDR3 is 18 amino acids long. V dropped 0 bases and J dropped 0 bases, with 17 bases sitting between them. Germline V gene data show CDR1 as KGHSH and CDR2 as LQKENI. CDR3 sequence (DNA): TGTGCCAGCTCACCACCCTTAGTAGCCCAAATCATGAACACTGAAGCTTTCTTT. Its protein is CASSPPLVAQIMNTEAFF.

The chain uses TRBV6-5 and TRBJ1-2, with 7 positions matching TRBD1. Germline V gene sequence: CDR1 MNHEY, CDR2 SVGAGI. The V gene end was trimmed by 3 bases and the J gene end by 6 bases; junction bases not matched to a gene: 7. This CDR3 comprises 14 residues. For the CDR3, the DNA is TGTGCCAGCAGTTATCTCCCAGGGGGAAATGGCTACACCTTC. Amino acids: CASSYLPGGNGYTF.

This chain links TRBV5-6 with TRBJ2-3, with TRBD2 matching 8 bases. The germline CDR1 and CDR2 sequences are SGHDT and YYEEEE. The V gene end was trimmed by 0 bases and the J gene end by 1 base; junction bases not matched to a gene: 4. The CDR3 consists of 16 residues. CDR3 nucleotides: TGTGCCAGCAGCTTGGCAGCAGCGGGGGGCACAGATACGCAGTATTTT. Translating gives CASSLAAAGGTDTQYF.

The chain uses TRBV25-1 and TRBJ2-1, with TRBD2 matching over 15 bases. Germline V gene lookup returns CDR1 MGHDK and CDR2 SYGVNS. The V and J ends lost 5 bases and 8 bases, in that order; junction bases with no gene match: 1. The CDR3 sequence is 14 residues long. In DNA, the CDR3 is TGTGCCAGCAGTCGGACTAGCGGGAGGGATGAGCAGTTCTTC. This translates into CASSRTSGRDEQFF.

The genes are TRBV13 and TRBJ2-7; possibly TRBD2 for D (5 bases). Deletions cut 5 bases from V and 3 bases from J, with 14 bases between. CDR1 is PRHDT, CDR2 FYEKMQ, per germline (reference sequence). The CDR3 totals 14 residues. The CDR3 loop reads CASSPGGLLYEQYF. The CDR3 coding sequence is TGTGCCAGCAGCCCCGGAGGATTACTCTACGAGCAGTACTTC. Supplemented by reference TRBV13 and TRBJ2-7, the full variable domain reads AAGVIQSPRHLIKEKRETATLKCYPIPRHDTVYWYQQGPGQDPQFLISFYEKMQSDKGSIPDRFSAQQFSDYHSELNMSSLELGDSALYFCASSPGGLLYEQYFGPGTRLTVT.

A remark on this clone: Other DNA sequences in this specimen translate into the identical CDR3. This chain connects TRBV18 to TRBJ2-1; maybe TRBD2 (6 bases). From germline, CDR1 is KGHSH and CDR2 LQKENI. The CDR3 loop spans 13 amino acids. With 3 bases removed from V and 9 bases from J, the gap between germline ends came to 12 bases. CDR3 loop: CASSPGTGGEQFF. For the CDR3, the DNA is TGTGCCAGCTCACCCGGGACCGGGGGTGAGCAGTTCTTC.

A few counts support this clone. This chain uses TRBV7-9 with TRBJ2-5, with 7 bases lining up with TRBD2. This CDR3 comprises 14 residues. V lost 5 bases and J lost 5; bases outside the gene matches: 8. Germline assignment: CDR1 SEHNR and CDR2 FQNEAQ (reference sequence). CDR3 sequence (DNA): TGTGCCAGCAGCCTCCCCGTGGGGGGGGAGACCCAGTACTTC. Residues: CASSLPVGGETQYF. Supplemented by reference TRBV7-9 and TRBJ2-5, the full variable domain reads DTGVSQNPRHKITKRGQNVTFRCDPISEHNRLYWYRQTLGQGPEFLTYFQNEAQLEKSRLLSDRFSAERPKGSFSTLEIQRTEQGDSAMYLCASSLPVGGETQYFGPGTRLLVL.

V usage is TRBV19 and J usage is TRBJ2-2, with D unclear. CDR3 size: 16 residues. Trimming shortened V by 3 bases and J by 3 bases, and 14 bases separated the two germline ends. Germline V lookup: CDR1 LNHDA, CDR2 SQIVND (reference sequence). This chain's CDR3 is CASSMLAPWDTGELFF. DNA of the CDR3: TGTGCCAGTAGTATGTTAGCCCCATGGGACACCGGGGAGCTGTTTTTT.

About this clone: Mismatch with germline at one junction end may stem from a read error. The identical CDR3 is also encoded by other nucleotide sequences in the sample. V is TRBV5-1 and J is TRBJ2-5; D uncertain. Germline V gene lookup returns CDR1 SGHRS and CDR2 YFSETQ. This CDR3 has 15 amino acids. DNA for the CDR3: TGCGCTAGCAGCTCCCTGACTGGAACGGGAGAGACCCAGTACTTC. Translating gives CASSSLTGTGETQYF.

V and J are TRBV19 and TRBJ1-5, with D hard to call. The germline CDR1 and CDR2 sequences are LNHDA and SQIVND (reference sequence). V dropped 7 bases and J dropped 7 bases, with 14 bases sitting between them. The CDR3 has 13 amino acids. The CDR3 nucleotides are TGTGCCAGTAACGGTCGGGAACGGCAGCCCCAGCATTTT. Amino acid sequence: CASNGRERQPQHF.

Only a few counts were recorded for this clone. This chain links TRBV25-1 with TRBJ2-7; possible D gene TRBD2, 5 bases. In germline, CDR1 is MGHDK, CDR2 SYGVNS. The CDR3 has 16 amino acids. Trimming left V 6 bases short and J 0 bases short, with 18 bases between. For the CDR3, the DNA is TGTGCCAGCAGCGCCCCCGGGGTAGGGAGCTCCTACGAGCAGTACTTC. Translated: CASSAPGVGSSYEQYF.